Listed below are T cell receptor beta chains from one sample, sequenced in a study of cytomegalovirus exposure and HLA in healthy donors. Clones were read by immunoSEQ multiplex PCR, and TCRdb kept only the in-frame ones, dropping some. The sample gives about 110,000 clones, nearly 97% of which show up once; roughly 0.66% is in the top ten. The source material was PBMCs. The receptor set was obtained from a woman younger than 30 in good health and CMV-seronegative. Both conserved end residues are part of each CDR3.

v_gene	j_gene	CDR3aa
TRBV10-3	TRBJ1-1	CAISEFGNTEAFF
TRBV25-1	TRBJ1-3	CASSESGNTIYF
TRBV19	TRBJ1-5	CASSIQGGGNQPQHF
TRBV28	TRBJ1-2	CASNSRAHYGYTF
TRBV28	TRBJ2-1	CASSRTSGVHYNEQFF
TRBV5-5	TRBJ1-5	CASSLEGGGNQPQHF
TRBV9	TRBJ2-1	CASSVGAGAYNEQFF
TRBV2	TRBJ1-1	CASRDMTTEAFF
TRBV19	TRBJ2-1	CASSTFYTGAPYNEQFF
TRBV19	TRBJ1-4	CASSAMPLTAPNEKLFF
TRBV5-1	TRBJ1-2	CASSFTGQTANYGYTF
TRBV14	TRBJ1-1	CASSYDRVGTEAFF
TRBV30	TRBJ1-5	CAWAQTGPNQPQHF
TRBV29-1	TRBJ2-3	CSAGPGGPADTQYF
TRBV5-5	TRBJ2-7	CASSTKTGAAGYEQYF
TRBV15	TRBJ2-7	CATSRDRGTYEQYF
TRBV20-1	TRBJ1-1	CSARDRAEAFF
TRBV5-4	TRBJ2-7	CASSLGRGTGAPEQYF
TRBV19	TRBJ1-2	CASTIRSTGGINGYTF
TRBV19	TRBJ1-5	CASSWTGSYNQPQHF
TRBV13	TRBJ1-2	CASSQSDRVGRSGYTF
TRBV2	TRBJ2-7	CAIGGGPISYEQYF
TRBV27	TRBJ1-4	CASSFRINEKLFF
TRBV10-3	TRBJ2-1	CAIRTSGGAYNEQFF
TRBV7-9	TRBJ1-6	CASDRGSYNSPLHF
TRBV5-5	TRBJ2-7	CASSFGTALLSYEQYF
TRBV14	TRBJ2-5	CASSSSIETQYF
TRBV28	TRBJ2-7	CASSYRNRGLMDEQYF
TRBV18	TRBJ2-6	CASSVPGQGVNPASGANVLTF
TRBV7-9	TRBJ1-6	CASTPGSSNSPLHF
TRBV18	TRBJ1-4	CASSPRGRGHNEKLFF
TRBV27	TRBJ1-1	CASSLTGRFNTEAFF
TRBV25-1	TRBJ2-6	CASRGDSSGANVLTF
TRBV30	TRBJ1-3	CAWSGQGNTIYF
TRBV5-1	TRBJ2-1	CASSTDRGYNEQFF
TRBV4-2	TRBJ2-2	CASSQDRGGYTGELFF
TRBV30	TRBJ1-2	CAWSDRQRLNYGYTF